This T cell receptor beta chain was recorded in a study of T cells in Graves' hyperthyroidism and ophthalmopathy. Amplified TCR beta CDR3 regions derived from RNA transcripts. HTBI primers were employed in a first-round RT-PCR of the TCR CDR3. One entry per CDR3 protein, called by TCRdb with MiXCR from the multiplex PCR reads. The data show 600,000 to 900,000 distinct CDR3 sequences, with 15% to 20% seen just once and around 8% held by the top ten. The ends were cut back, 5 bases at V and 2 bases at J, with 19 bases in the middle. CDR3 length: 16 amino acids. In germline, CDR1 is DFQATT, CDR2 SNEGSKA (reference sequence).

This TCR derives from a man aged 18 to 35 with Graves' hyperthyroidism. The sample taken for sequencing was blood. The chain is built from TRBV20-1 and TRBJ2-1; D unclear. CDR3: CSAAAPQRPTYNEQFF. The CDR3 region has the DNA TGCAGTGCTGCCGCCCCACAAAGACCAACCTACAATGAGCAGTTCTTC.